Listed below are T cell receptor beta chains from one sample, sequenced in a study of identical twins. TCRdb re-called the 5' RACE reads through MiXCR, storing one row per CDR3 protein. The repertoire consists of about 570,000 distinct CDR3 sequences, with around a tenth occurring once and the leading ten covering more than 2.5%. This sample was also put to use in a study of yellow fever vaccine responses in identical twins.

Sequencing input: PBMCs. The receptors come from a woman in her late teens or twenties in good health. The CDR3 runs from the conserved cysteine through the conserved F or W. Each record gives: V gene, clone size, D gene, J gene, CDR3 DNA, CDR3 protein. D genes are given only for firm matches. Where a row states a size, it is once, few, many or the class of an expanded clone; other rows omit it.

>TRBV12-3/TRBV12-4|many|.|TRBJ2-3
TGTGCCAGCAGTTTCCGGGGGGCTGGGTTTCCAGATACGCAGTATTTT
CASSFRGAGFPDTQYF
>TRBV20-1|many|TRBD2|TRBJ2-3
TGCAGTGCTAGAGATGGCCGACTAGCGGGAGGGCCGAATACGCAGTATTTT
CSARDGRLAGGPNTQYF
>TRBV7-4|.|TRBD1|TRBJ1-1
TGTGCCAGCAGCTTAGGGACAGGGAGGTTTATAAACACTGAAGCTTTCTTT
CASSLGTGRFINTEAFF
>TRBV6-5|few|.|TRBJ1-6
TGTGCCAGCAGTTACGAATGGCGGAGCTCCTATAATTCACCCCTCCACTTT
CASSYEWRSSYNSPLHF
>TRBV20-1|few|.|TRBJ2-2
TGCAGTGCTAGTAATTGGCGCGGGGAGCTGTTTTTT
CSASNWRGELFF
>TRBV10-1|.|.|TRBJ2-1
TGCGCCAGCAGTGAAGGCGACCCTGGAGGGCGCAATGAGCAGTTCTTC
CASSEGDPGGRNEQFF
>TRBV29-1|few|.|TRBJ2-7
TGCAGCGTTGTTTCCCAGGAGAGCTCCTACGAGCAGTACTTC
CSVVSQESSYEQYF
>TRBV9|.|TRBD2|TRBJ2-2
TGTGCCAGCAGCCTGACTAGCGGATGGACCGGGGAGCTGTTTTTT
CASSLTSGWTGELFF
>TRBV20-1|few|.|TRBJ1-3
TGCAGTGCTAGAGTACGGGAAATAGAACCGCTACCTCTTTTATATTTT
CSARVREIEPLPLLYF
>TRBV5-1|many|.|TRBJ1-1
TGCGCCAGCAGCTTGGCGGACTCTGGGACGGGTAAGATGAACACTGAAGCTTTCTTT
CASSLADSGTGKMNTEAFF
>TRBV11-2|many|.|TRBJ2-3
TGTGCCAGCAGCTTTTGGGAGGAGGGGATGGATACGCAGTATTTT
CASSFWEEGMDTQYF
>TRBV7-2|many|.|TRBJ2-7
TGTGCCAGCAGCCTGTTTTTGTACGAGCAGTACTTC
CASSLFLYEQYF
>TRBV4-3|few|.|TRBJ2-3
TGCGCCAGCAGCCGGCTAAAAAACACAGATACGCAGTATTTT
CASSRLKNTDTQYF
>TRBV7-3|.|TRBD2|TRBJ2-3
TGTGCCAGCAGCTTAAGGACTAGCGGGAGGGATACGCAGTATTTT
CASSLRTSGRDTQYF
>TRBV12-3/TRBV12-4|.|TRBD1|TRBJ2-2
TGTGCCAGCAGCCAAGGACAGGGGACCGGGGAGCTGTTTTTT
CASSQGQGTGELFF
>TRBV5-1|many|.|TRBJ2-5
TGCGCCAGCAGACCAGGGACAAAAGAGACCCAGTACTTC
CASRPGTKETQYF
>TRBV7-8|few|TRBD1|TRBJ2-7
TGTGCCAGCAGCCCCCGGGACAGTCTTTACTACGAGCAGTACTTC
CASSPRDSLYYEQYF
>TRBV5-1|few|.|TRBJ2-1
TGCGCCAGCAGCAAAGAGTACAATGAGCAGTTCTTC
CASSKEYNEQFF
>TRBV2|.|.|TRBJ2-3
TGTGCCAGCAGTAAGACAGTAGCTAGCACAGATACGCAGTATTTT
CASSKTVASTDTQYF
>TRBV30|.|.|TRBJ2-7
TGTGCCTGGAGTGTAGGGGCAGACTACGAGCAGTACTTC
CAWSVGADYEQYF
>TRBV4-2|many|.|TRBJ1-1
TGTGCCAGCAGCCAAGACCAGGACGGGAACACTGAAGCTTTCTTT
CASSQDQDGNTEAFF
>TRBV27|many|.|TRBJ2-3
TGTGCCAGCAGTTTAATTTTAAGTGGCACAGATACGCAGTATTTT
CASSLILSGTDTQYF
>TRBV12-3/TRBV12-4|.|TRBD2|TRBJ2-3
TGTGCCAGCAGTCCTAGGTCTAGCGGGGGCTTAACGGGGTATGATACGCAGTATTTT
CASSPRSSGGLTGYDTQYF
>TRBV7-9|.|.|TRBJ2-1
TGTGCCAGCAGCTTAATGCAGGAGCAGTTCTTC
CASSLMQEQFF
>TRBV9|few|TRBD1|TRBJ2-7
TGTGCCAGCAGCGTAGAGGGGACAGGGGGCTACGAGCAGTACTTC
CASSVEGTGGYEQYF
>TRBV3-1|.|TRBD2|TRBJ2-3
TGTGCCAGCACCGGGACTAGCGATTACACAGATACGCAGTATTTT
CASTGTSDYTDTQYF